A selection of T cell receptor beta chains follows, all from one sample in a study of T-cell reconstitution after alpha-beta-depleted transplantation in children. One entry per CDR3 protein results from TCRdb running MiXCR on the PCR reads. The sample has 490,000 or so distinct CDR3 sequences; about 10% are singletons. Sequenced here: PBMCs, sampled before TCRalphabeta/CD19-depleted stem cell transplant. Every receptor here comes from a child aged 2-15 years with inherited bone marrow failure, due to receive a stem cell transplant. The CDR3 runs from the conserved cysteine through the conserved F or W. A D gene is named only where the DNA matches it firmly. For some rows the clone size is stated as once, few or many, or as a class when expanded; others skip it.

D	size	V	J	CDR3	DNA
.	many	TRBV20-1	TRBJ1-5	CSASFGGTKPQHF	TGCAGTGCTAGCTTCGGCGGAACCAAGCCCCAGCATTTT
.	few	TRBV5-1	TRBJ2-2	CASSLAFGRGAGELFF	TGCGCCAGCAGCTTGGCCTTCGGCAGGGGAGCCGGGGAGCTGTTTTTT
TRBD2	many	TRBV7-6	TRBJ2-3	CASSWTSGRTDTQYF	TGTGCCAGCAGCTGGACTAGCGGGCGCACAGATACGCAGTATTTT
.	many	TRBV9	TRBJ1-4	CASSPSGGGKLFF	TGTGCCAGCAGCCCCAGCGGGGGCGGAAAACTGTTTTTT
.	few	TRBV20-1	TRBJ2-2	CSARAWGSGELFF	TGCAGTGCTAGAGCGTGGGGCTCCGGGGAGCTGTTTTTT
.	many	TRBV29-1	TRBJ1-1	CSACTRTLSQNTEAFF	TGCAGCGCCTGTACCCGGACACTTTCTCAGAACACTGAAGCTTTCTTT
.	many	TRBV19	TRBJ2-7	CASSRWETGSEQYF	TGTGCCAGTAGCAGGTGGGAAACAGGTTCCGAGCAGTACTTC
TRBD1	.	TRBV5-1	TRBJ1-1	CASSHRGDGTEAFF	TGCGCCAGCAGCCACAGGGGGGACGGAACTGAAGCTTTCTTT
.	.	TRBV19	TRBJ2-7	CASIGLAQGTYEQYF	TGTGCCAGTATAGGCTTGGCGCAGGGGACCTACGAGCAGTACTTC
TRBD2	.	TRBV20-1	TRBJ2-5	CSARMWTSGKETQYF	TGCAGTGCTCGGATGTGGACTAGCGGAAAAGAGACCCAGTACTTC
.	many	TRBV6-5	TRBJ2-2	CASSYGRPGELFF	TGTGCCAGCAGTTACGGTCGTCCCGGGGAGCTGTTTTTT
TRBD2	many	TRBV7-8	TRBJ2-1	CASTGLAGNNEQFF	TGTGCCAGCACGGGACTAGCGGGAAACAATGAGCAGTTCTTC